This record looks at one TCR beta chain sequence and its context. Its antigen is not identified. This CDR3 comprises 16 residues. The trim removed 6 bases at V and 4 bases at J, leaving 11 bases unmatched. Germline V gene data show CDR1 as KGHSH and CDR2 as LQKENI. In the PCR, 60 Vbeta and 13 Jbeta primers were used. Profiled with immunoSEQ multiplex PCR; TCRdb holds only in-frame clones, not every one. The sample lists about 160,000 clones; about 72% were seen once. The source of the sample is a study of cytomegalovirus exposure and HLA in healthy donors. Study conclusions and caveats: In vitro assays verified that three CMV-associated chains recognized CMV antigens specifically. Some TCR beta chains (164 of them) were listed as cytomegalovirus-associated.

This chain links TRBV18 with TRBJ1-1, with 10 bases fitting TRBD1. The sequenced material came from PBMCs. This clonotype originated in a male donor in good health and CMV-seronegative. The CDR3 protein is CASSGTGALKSTEAFF. CDR3 coding DNA: TGTGCCAGCTCCGGGACAGGGGCTCTTAAGAGCACTGAAGCTTTCTTT.